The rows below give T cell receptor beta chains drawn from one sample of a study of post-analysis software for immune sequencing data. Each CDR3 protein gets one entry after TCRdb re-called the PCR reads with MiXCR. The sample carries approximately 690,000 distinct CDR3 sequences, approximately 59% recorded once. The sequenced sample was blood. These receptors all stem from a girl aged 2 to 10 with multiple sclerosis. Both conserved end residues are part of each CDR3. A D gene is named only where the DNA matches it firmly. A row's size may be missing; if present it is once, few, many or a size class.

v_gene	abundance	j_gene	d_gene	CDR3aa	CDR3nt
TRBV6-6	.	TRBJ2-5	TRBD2	CASTQTGPSGQETQYF	TGTGCCAGCACTCAAACCGGGCCTAGCGGTCAAGAGACCCAGTACTTC
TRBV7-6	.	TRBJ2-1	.	CASSLVWGDEQFF	TGTGCCAGCAGCTTAGTTTGGGGGGACGAGCAGTTCTTC
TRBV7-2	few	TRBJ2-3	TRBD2	CASSLAAGESDTQYF	TGTGCCAGCTCCCTCGCTGCGGGGGAGTCAGATACGCAGTATTTT
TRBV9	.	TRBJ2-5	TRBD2	CASSVEAGGVEETQYF	TGTGCCAGCAGCGTAGAGGCGGGGGGGGTCGAAGAGACCCAGTACTTC
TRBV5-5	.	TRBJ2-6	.	CASSLLHSEANVLTF	TGTGCCAGCAGCTTGCTACACTCCGAGGCCAACGTCCTGACTTTC
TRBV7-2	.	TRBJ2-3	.	CACSSGLSTDTQYF	TGTGCCTGCAGCTCCGGACTGAGCACAGATACGCAGTATTTT
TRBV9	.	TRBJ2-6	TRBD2	CASSVSGGPRSGANVLTF	TGTGCCAGCAGCGTATCGGGGGGGCCCCGCTCTGGGGCCAACGTCCTGACTTTC
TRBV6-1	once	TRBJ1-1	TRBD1	CASSAKGAMNTEAFF	TGTGCCAGCAGCGCAAAGGGGGCTATGAACACTGAAGCTTTCTTT
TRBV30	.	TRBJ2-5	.	CAWGGRPQETQYF	TGTGCCTGGGGCGGACGGCCTCAAGAGACCCAGTACTTC
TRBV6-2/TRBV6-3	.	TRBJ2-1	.	CASSYYPRGISSSYNEQFF	TGTGCCAGCAGTTACTATCCGCGGGGCATTTCGAGCTCCTACAATGAGCAGTTCTTC
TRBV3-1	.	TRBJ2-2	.	CASSQEWAGITGELFF	TGTGCCAGCAGCCAAGAGTGGGCAGGGATAACCGGGGAGCTGTTTTTT
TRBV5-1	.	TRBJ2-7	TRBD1	CASSSRQGDYEQYF	TGCGCCAGCAGTTCTCGACAGGGAGACTACGAGCAGTACTTC
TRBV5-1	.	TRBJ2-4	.	CASSPSVLAKNIQYF	TGCGCCAGCAGCCCGAGCGTCCTAGCCAAAAACATTCAGTACTTC
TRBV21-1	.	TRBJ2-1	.	CASSKEEEGCAGSQNNEQFF	TGTGCCAGCAGCAAAGAAGAAGAAGGATGTGCGGGGTCACAGAACAATGAGCAGTTCTTC
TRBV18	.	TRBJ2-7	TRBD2	CASSPREGHEQYF	TGTGCCAGCTCACCACGGGAGGGCCACGAGCAGTACTTC
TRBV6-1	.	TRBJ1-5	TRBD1	CASRKTGLYSNQPQHF	TGTGCCAGCAGAAAGACAGGGCTTTATAGCAATCAGCCCCAGCATTTT
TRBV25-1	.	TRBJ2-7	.	CASSEWDRRDRYEQYF	TGTGCCAGCAGTGAATGGGATAGGCGGGATCGCTACGAGCAGTACTTC
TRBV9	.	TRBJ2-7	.	CASSSPGVGSEQYF	TGTGCCAGCAGCTCCCCAGGTGTGGGGTCCGAGCAGTACTTC
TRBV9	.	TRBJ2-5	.	CASSRNRDSLGTQYF	TGTGCCAGCAGCAGAAACCGGGACTCGCTAGGGACCCAGTACTTC
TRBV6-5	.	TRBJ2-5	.	CASRWVGGQETQYF	TGTGCCAGCCGATGGGTGGGGGGCCAGGAGACCCAGTACTTC
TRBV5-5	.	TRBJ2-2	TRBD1	CASSFRTGLDTGELFF	TGTGCCAGCAGCTTTCGGACAGGGCTCGACACCGGGGAGCTGTTTTTT
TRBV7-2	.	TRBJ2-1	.	CASSLDSQPGNEQFF	TGTGCCAGCAGCTTAGACTCCCAACCGGGGAATGAGCAGTTCTTC
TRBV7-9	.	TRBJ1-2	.	CASIGGGVNYGYTF	TGTGCCAGCATCGGGGGAGGCGTTAACTATGGCTACACCTTC
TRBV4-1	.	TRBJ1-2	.	CASSQQGGNYGYTF	TGCGCCAGCAGCCAACAGGGTGGAAACTATGGCTACACCTTC
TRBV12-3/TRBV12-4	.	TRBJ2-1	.	CASSRDLYYNEQFF	TGTGCCAGCAGTCGGGACCTATACTACAATGAGCAGTTCTTC
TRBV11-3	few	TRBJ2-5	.	CASSLTVRGQEETQYF	TGTGCCAGCAGCTTAACAGTACGGGGGCAGGAAGAGACCCAGTACTTC
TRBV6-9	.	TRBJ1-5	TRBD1	CASSPIRTQGASNQPQHF	TGTGCCAGCAGTCCTATTCGAACACAGGGGGCGAGCAATCAGCCCCAGCATTTT
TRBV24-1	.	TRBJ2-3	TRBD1	CATSEPGQSADTQYF	TGTGCCACCAGTGAACCGGGACAGAGCGCAGATACGCAGTATTTT
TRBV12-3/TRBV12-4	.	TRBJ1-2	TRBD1	CASSLRTGSYGYTF	TGTGCCAGCAGTCTACGGACAGGGTCCTACGGCTACACCTTC
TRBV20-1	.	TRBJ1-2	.	CSARDQGRGGYGYTF	TGCAGTGCTAGAGATCAAGGCAGGGGAGGGTATGGCTACACCTTC
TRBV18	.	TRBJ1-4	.	CASSPSWGLNEKLFF	TGTGCCAGCTCCCCGAGTTGGGGCCTTAATGAAAAACTGTTTTTT
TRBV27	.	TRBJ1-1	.	CASSSGGVYRDTGAFF	TGTGCCAGCAGTTCCGGGGGGGTCTACCGGGACACTGGAGCTTTCTTT
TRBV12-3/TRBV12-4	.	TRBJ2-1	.	CASSPVGEANEQFF	TGTGCCAGCAGTCCCGTGGGGGAGGCCAATGAGCAGTTCTTC
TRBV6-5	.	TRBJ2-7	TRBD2	CASSPGVASGGEQYF	TGTGCCAGCAGCCCCGGAGTGGCTAGCGGAGGCGAGCAGTACTTC
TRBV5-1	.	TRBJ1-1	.	CASVPSENTEAFF	TGCGCCAGCGTTCCCTCCGAGAACACTGAAGCTTTCTTT
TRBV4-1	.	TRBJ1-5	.	CASSVVGGGQPQHF	TGCGCCAGCAGCGTCGTGGGAGGGGGTCAGCCCCAGCATTTT
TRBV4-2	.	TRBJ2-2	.	CASSHDRNTGELFF	TGTGCCAGCAGCCACGATAGGAACACCGGGGAGCTGTTTTTT
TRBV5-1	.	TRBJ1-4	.	CASSIGPPREKLFF	TGCGCCAGCAGCATTGGGCCACCACGCGAAAAACTGTTTTTT
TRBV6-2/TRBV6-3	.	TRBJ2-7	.	CASADGVYEQYF	TGTGCCAGCGCAGACGGGGTCTACGAGCAGTACTTC
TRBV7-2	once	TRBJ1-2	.	CATQGEGKGPYGYTF	TGTGCCACCCAAGGGGAGGGAAAGGGGCCCTATGGCTACACCTTC
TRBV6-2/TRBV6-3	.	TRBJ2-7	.	CASSTRPDEQYF	TGTGCCAGCAGTACCCGGCCAGACGAGCAGTACTTC
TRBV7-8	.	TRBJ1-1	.	CASSPGPKQATEAFF	TGTGCCAGCAGCCCGGGCCCCAAACAGGCCACTGAAGCTTTCTTT
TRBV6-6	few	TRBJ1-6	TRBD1	CASQGGVGNSPLHF	TGTGCCAGCCAGGGGGGAGTAGGTAATTCACCCCTCCACTTT
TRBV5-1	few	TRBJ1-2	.	CASSPTVTGNYGYTF	TGCGCCAGCAGCCCTACGGTGACCGGGAACTATGGCTACACCTTC
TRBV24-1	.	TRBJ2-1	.	CATSDRNEQFF	TGTGCCACCAGTGACCGCAATGAGCAGTTCTTC
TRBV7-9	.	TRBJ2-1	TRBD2	CAGSRRLAGARSYNEQFF	TGTGCCGGCAGCAGAAGACTAGCGGGGGCTCGCTCCTACAATGAGCAGTTCTTC
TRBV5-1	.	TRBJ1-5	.	CASSLGQTDQPQHF	TGCGCCAGCAGCTTGGGACAGACAGATCAGCCCCAGCATTTT
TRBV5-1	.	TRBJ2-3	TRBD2	CASSLPAGILAGTDTQYF	TGCGCCAGCAGCTTGCCCGCGGGCATTCTAGCGGGCACAGATACGCAGTATTTT
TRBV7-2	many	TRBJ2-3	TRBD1	CASSLGQGTDTQYF	TGTGCCAGCAGCCTCGGACAGGGCACAGATACGCAGTATTTT
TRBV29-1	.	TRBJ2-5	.	CSVSGERGETQYF	TGCAGCGTAAGCGGAGAAAGGGGCGAGACCCAGTACTTC
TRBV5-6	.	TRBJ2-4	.	CASSSDRGIQYF	TGTGCCAGCAGTTCTGACCGGGGCATTCAGTACTTC
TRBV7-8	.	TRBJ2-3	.	CASSLGPSDTQYF	TGTGCCAGCAGCTTAGGGCCTTCGGATACGCAGTATTTT
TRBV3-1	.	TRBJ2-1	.	CASSQGSTRDEQFF	TGTGCCAGCAGCCAAGGCAGCACGAGGGATGAGCAGTTCTTC